The T cell receptor beta chain under discussion was sequenced for a study of cytotoxic CD8 clonotypes in ibrutinib-treated CLL. Overall study context: Responses comprised about 24 partial and 2 complete; at median around six years, about 15 remained remitted and some 12 progressed. Response samples were obtained once patients had received a median around 12 months of treatment, range 6 to 36.

Profiling relied on immunoSEQ multiplex PCR, and the TCRdb table lists in-frame clones only, not all of them. The sample records about 140,000 clones, approximately 77% being singletons. Trimming took 8 bases from V and 6 from J, leaving 17 bases between them. The CDR3 spans 14 residues. CDR1 MNHEY and CDR2 SMNVEV come from the germline V gene (reference sequence). Sequences were derived from PBMCs, sampled after 12 months of ibrutinib treatment. The sequence was obtained from a human donor with chronic lymphocytic leukemia. This chain joins TRBV27 and TRBJ1-5; D is unclear. The CDR3 nucleotides read TGTGCCAGCTCTTTCGGGTACGGTGGTCAGCCCCAGCATTTT. Translated, it gives CASSFGYGGQPQHF.